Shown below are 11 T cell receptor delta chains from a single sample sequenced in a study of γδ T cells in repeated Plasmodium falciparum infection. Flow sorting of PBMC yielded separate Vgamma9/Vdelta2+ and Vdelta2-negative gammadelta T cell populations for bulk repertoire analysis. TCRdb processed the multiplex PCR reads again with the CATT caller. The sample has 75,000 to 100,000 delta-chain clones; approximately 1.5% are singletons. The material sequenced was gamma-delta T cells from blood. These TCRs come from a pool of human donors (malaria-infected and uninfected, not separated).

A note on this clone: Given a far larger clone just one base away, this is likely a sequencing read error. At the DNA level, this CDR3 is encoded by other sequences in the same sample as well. CDR3 sequence (DNA): TGTGCTCTTGGGGAAGGAACTGGAGAACCCTCCGGTAAACTCATCTTT. Its translation is CALGEGTGEPSGKLIF. The V gene is TRDV1, the J gene TRDJ1, with D possibly TRDD3 on 5 matching bases. CDR3 length: 16 amino acids. Germline V gives CDR1 TSWWSYY, CDR2 QGS. V lost 2 bases, J lost 7 bases, and 20 bases lay in between.

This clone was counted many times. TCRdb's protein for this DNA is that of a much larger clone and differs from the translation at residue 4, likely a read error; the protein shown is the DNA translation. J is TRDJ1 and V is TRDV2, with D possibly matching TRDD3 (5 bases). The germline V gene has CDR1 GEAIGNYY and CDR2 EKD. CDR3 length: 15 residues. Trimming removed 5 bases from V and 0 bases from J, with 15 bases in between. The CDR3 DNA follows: TGTGCCTGTGGCCAGTGGGGCCTTTACACCGATAAACTCATCTTT. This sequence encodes CACGQWGLYTDKLIF.

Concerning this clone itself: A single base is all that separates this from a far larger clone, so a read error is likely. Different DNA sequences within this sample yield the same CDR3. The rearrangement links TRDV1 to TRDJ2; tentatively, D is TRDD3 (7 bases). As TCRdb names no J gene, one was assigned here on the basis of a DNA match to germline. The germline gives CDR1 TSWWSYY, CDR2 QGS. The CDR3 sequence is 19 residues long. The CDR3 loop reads CALGELLTSWGGLTAQLFF. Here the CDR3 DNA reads TGTGCCCTTGGGGAACTATTAACTTCCTGGGGGGGATTGACAGCACAACTCTTCTTT.

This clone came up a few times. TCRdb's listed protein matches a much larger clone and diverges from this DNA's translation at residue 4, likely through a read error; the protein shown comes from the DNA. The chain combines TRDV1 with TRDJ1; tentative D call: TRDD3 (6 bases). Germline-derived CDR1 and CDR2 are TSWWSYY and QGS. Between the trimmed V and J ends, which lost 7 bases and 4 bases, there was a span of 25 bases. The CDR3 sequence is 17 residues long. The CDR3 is CALEDTFQGGYNDKLIF. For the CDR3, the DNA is TGTGCTCTTGAGGATACATTCCAGGGAGGGTACAACGATAAACTCATCTTT.

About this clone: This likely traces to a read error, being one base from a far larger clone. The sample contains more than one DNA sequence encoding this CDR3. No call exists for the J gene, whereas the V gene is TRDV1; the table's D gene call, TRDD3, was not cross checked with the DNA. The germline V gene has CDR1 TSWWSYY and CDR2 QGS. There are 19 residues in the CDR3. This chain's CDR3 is CALGGFDNYVLGHIDKLIF. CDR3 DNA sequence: TGTGCTCTTGGGGGATTCGATAACTACGTACTGGGGCATATCGATAAGCTCATCTTT.

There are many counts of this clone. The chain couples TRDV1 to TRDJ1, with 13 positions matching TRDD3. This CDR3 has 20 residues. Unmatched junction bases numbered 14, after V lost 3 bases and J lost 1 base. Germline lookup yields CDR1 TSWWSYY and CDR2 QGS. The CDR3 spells CALGDPTDFYWGIRTDKLIF. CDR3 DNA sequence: TGTGCTCTTGGGGACCCGACCGATTTCTACTGGGGGATACGCACCGATAAACTCATCTTT.

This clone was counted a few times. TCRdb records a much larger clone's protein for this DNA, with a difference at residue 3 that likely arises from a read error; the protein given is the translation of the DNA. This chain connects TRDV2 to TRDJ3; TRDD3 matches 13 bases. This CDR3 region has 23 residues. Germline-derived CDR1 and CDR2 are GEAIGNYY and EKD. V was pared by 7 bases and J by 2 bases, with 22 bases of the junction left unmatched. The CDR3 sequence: CAWDAGLEVLGDTPAWDTRQMFF. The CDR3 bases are TGTGCCTGGGACGCGGGGTTAGAGGTACTGGGGGATACGCCGGCCTGGGACACCCGACAGATGTTTTTC.

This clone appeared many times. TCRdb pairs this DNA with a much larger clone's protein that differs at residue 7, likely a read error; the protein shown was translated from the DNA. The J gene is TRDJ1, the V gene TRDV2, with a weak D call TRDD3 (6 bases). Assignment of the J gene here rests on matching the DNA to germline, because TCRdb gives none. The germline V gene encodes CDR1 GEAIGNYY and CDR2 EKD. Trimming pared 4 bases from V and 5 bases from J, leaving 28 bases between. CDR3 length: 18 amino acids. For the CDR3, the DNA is TGTGCCTGTGAAGGGATATGCGAAGGGAAAGCATCCCCAGATAAACTCATCTTT. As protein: CACEGICEGKASPDKLIF.

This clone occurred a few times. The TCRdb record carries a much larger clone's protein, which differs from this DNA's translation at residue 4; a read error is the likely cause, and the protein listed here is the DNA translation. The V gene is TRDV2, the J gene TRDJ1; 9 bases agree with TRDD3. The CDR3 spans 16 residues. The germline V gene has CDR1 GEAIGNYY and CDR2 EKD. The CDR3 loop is CACYTGLGDPTDKLIF. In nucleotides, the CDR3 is TGTGCCTGTTACACGGGACTGGGGGACCCCACCGATAAACTCATCTTT.

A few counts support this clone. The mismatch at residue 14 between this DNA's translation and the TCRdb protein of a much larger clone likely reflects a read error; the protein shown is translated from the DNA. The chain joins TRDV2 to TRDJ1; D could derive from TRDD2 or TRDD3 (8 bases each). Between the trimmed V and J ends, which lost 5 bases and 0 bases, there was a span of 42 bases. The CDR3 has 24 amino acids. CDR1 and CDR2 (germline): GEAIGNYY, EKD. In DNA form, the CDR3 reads TGTGCCTGTGCCCCCCGCTTCCTACGAAGGGGGGATAGGTCCTTGCCTAAGTACACCGATAAACTCATCTTT. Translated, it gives CACAPRFLRRGDRSLPKYTDKLIF.

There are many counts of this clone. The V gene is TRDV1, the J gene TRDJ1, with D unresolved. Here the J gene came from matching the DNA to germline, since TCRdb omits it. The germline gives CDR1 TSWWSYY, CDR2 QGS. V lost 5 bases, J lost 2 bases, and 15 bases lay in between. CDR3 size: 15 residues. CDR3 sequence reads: CALGPKGIPTDKLIF. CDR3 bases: TGTGCTCTTGGGCCGAAGGGCATTCCGACCGATAAACTCATCTTT.